The 22 T cell receptor beta chains listed next were all sequenced from one sample in a study of CD8 T cells in ankylosing spondylitis. Via MiXCR, TCRdb re-called the 5' RACE reads, giving one row per CDR3 protein. This sample has some 200,000 distinct CDR3 sequences, with roughly 26% found just once. Source material: blood, either unsorted or a sorted T cell fraction (not recorded which). The receptors come from a male donor with ankylosing spondylitis or in good health (not recorded which).

The gene calls are TRBV29-1 and TRBJ2-3; a weak D match, TRBD1 (6 bases). This CDR3 spans 15 amino acids. Deletions cut 0 bases from V and 5 bases from J, with 15 bases between. CDR1 SQVTM and CDR2 ANQGSEA come from the germline V gene. The chain's CDR3 is CSVEDRGRVRDTQYF. The CDR3 DNA follows: TGCAGCGTTGAAGACAGGGGAAGGGTTCGAGATACGCAGTATTTT.

The rearrangement joins TRBV5-1 to TRBJ1-3, with D hard to call. Germline assignment: CDR1 SGHRS and CDR2 YFSETQ. There are 13 residues in the CDR3. V lost 0 bases and J lost 7, with 8 bases in between. CDR3 nucleotides: TGCGCCAGCAGCTTGGACCTCGGGAACACCATATATTTT. It codes for CASSLDLGNTIYF.

The CDR3 region is CASSLRTGRATGELFF. The CDR3 DNA reads TGTGCCAGCAGCCTCCGGACAGGGCGCGCCACCGGGGAGCTGTTTTTT. This chain links TRBV12-3 or TRBV12-4 with TRBJ2-2; 8 positions match TRBD1. The J segment lost 4 bases and the V segment lost 6 bases, leaving 10 bases of the junction unmatched. This CDR3 region has 16 residues.

The sample holds many counts of this clonotype. The chain has TRBV15 and TRBJ2-5; 8 bases align to TRBD1. Germline trimming cut 0 bases from V and 5 bases from J; bases unmatched to any gene: 8. CDR1 LNHNV and CDR2 YYDKDF come from the germline V gene (reference sequence). This CDR3 comprises 16 residues. CDR3 loop: CATSRDMAGGQETQYF. In DNA form, the CDR3 reads TGTGCCACCAGCAGAGATATGGCAGGGGGCCAGGAGACCCAGTACTTC.

CDR3 nucleotides: TGTGCCATCAGCCAATCGGGACAGGGAAACACCATATATTTT. This codes for CAISQSGQGNTIYF. The chain joins TRBV10-3 to TRBJ1-3; the match to TRBD1 covers 7 bases. The CDR3 has 14 residues. Per the germline V gene, CDR1 is ENHRY and CDR2 is SYGVKD. V dropped 6 bases and J dropped 4; count of bases not matched to a gene: 6.

This chain uses TRBV7-2 with TRBJ2-3, with no clear D. Germline values: CDR1 SGHTA, CDR2 FQGNSA. V shed 4 bases and J shed 6 bases, with 11 bases lying between them. The CDR3 covers 13 residues. The CDR3 spells CASSYSGHDTQYF. The CDR3 coding sequence is TGTGCCAGCAGCTATTCTGGGCACGATACGCAGTATTTT.

This clonotype occurred a few times. This chain connects TRBV6-5 to TRBJ2-5; no firm D call. Per the germline V gene, CDR1 is MNHEY and CDR2 is SVGAGI. The CDR3 length is 12 residues. V dropped 8 bases and J dropped 8 bases, with 15 bases sitting between them. Here the CDR3 reads CASATALGTQYF. DNA for the CDR3: TGTGCCAGCGCAACAGCTCTAGGAACCCAGTACTTC.

The chain uses TRBV20-1 and TRBJ2-7; D is perhaps TRBD2 (5 bases). This CDR3 has 13 amino acids. V lost 3 bases and J 5 bases, leaving 14 bases between the germline ends. Germline CDR1 and CDR2: DFQATT and SNEGSKA (reference sequence). In DNA form, the CDR3 reads TGCAGTGCTAGGCTGGGGATGAGGGACGAGCAGTACTTC. It specifies CSARLGMRDEQYF.

This clonotype was picked up many times. The chain couples TRBV5-5 to TRBJ2-7; 10 bases line up with TRBD1. CDR3 length: 15 residues. After removal of 4 bases from V and 2 bases from J, the junction contained 6 bases not matched to a gene. In germline, CDR1 is SGHKS, CDR2 YYEKEE (reference sequence). The CDR3 DNA sequence: TGTGCCAGCAGCCTGGACAGGGGGATGACCTACGAGCAGTACTTC. Translating gives CASSLDRGMTYEQYF.

This clonotype was counted only a few times. V usage is TRBV3-1 and J usage is TRBJ2-1; D may be TRBD2 (6 bases). The CDR3 totals 17 residues. Germline assignment: CDR1 LGHDT and CDR2 YNNKEL (reference sequence). The germline V and J ends were trimmed by 5 bases and 2 bases, with 19 bases remaining between them. The CDR3 region has the DNA TGTGCCAGCAGCAGGGCTCCTGGGACGGGGGCCTACAATGAGCAGTTCTTC. Translated, it gives CASSRAPGTGAYNEQFF.

The CDR3 bases are TGTGCCATCAGTGAGTCGACTCGGAATGAGCAGTTCTTC. It codes for CAISESTRNEQFF. The chain couples TRBV10-3 to TRBJ2-1; D is unresolved. V lost 0 bases and J lost 7, with 7 bases in between. The CDR3 length is 13 residues. Germline CDR1 is ENHRY and CDR2 is SYGVKD.

This chain joins TRBV7-8 and TRBJ2-2; D gene unclear. The CDR3 consists of 15 residues. Germline assignment: CDR1 SGHVS and CDR2 FQNEAQ. Trimming left V 0 bases short and J 2 bases short, with 7 bases between. CDR3 DNA: TGTGCCAGCAGCTTAGCTTTAACTAACACCGGGGAGCTGTTTTTT. This sequence encodes CASSLALTNTGELFF.

This chain links TRBV6-5 with TRBJ1-2, with D possibly matching TRBD1 (5 bases). This CDR3 has 12 amino acids. Germline CDR1 MNHEY, CDR2 SVGAGI. The V end lost 8 bases, the J end lost 4 bases, and 11 bases lay between the germline ends. The CDR3 region is CASGDGTYGYTF. For the CDR3, the DNA is TGTGCCAGCGGGGACGGAACCTATGGCTACACCTTC.

The rearrangement uses TRBV12-3 or TRBV12-4 and TRBJ1-5; 8 positions match TRBD1. The CDR3 totals 14 residues. With V trimmed by 5 bases and J by 4 bases, 4 bases remained unmatched. Here the CDR3 reads CASSQGQGNQPQHF. In DNA, the CDR3 is TGTGCCAGCAGTCAAGGACAGGGAAATCAGCCCCAGCATTTT.

This clonotype was seen at least ten times. This chain joins TRBV28 and TRBJ2-5; 7 bases align to TRBD1. Germline V gives CDR1 MDHEN, CDR2 SYDVKM. The V gene end was trimmed by 5 bases and the J gene end by 4 bases; junction bases not matched to a gene: 10. The CDR3 consists of 15 residues. Written as DNA, the CDR3 is TGTGCCAGCAGTACCCAGACAGGGTTCTTAGAGACCCAGTACTTC. This translates into CASSTQTGFLETQYF.

This clonotype showed up many times. This chain uses TRBV4-2 with TRBJ2-1; D may match TRBD1 or TRBD2 (5 bases each). Germline V gives CDR1 LGHNA, CDR2 YNFKEQ. Deletions cut 0 bases from V and 5 bases from J, with 14 bases between. The CDR3 loop spans 16 amino acids. CDR3: CASSQDLRGYNNEQFF. CDR3 coding DNA: TGTGCCAGCAGCCAAGACTTGAGGGGCTACAACAATGAGCAGTTCTTC.

In this sample, this clonotype turned up a few times. The rearrangement uses TRBV3-1 and TRBJ2-7, with D possibly TRBD1 on 5 matching bases. V lost 0 bases to trimming and J lost 9 bases, with 6 bases between them. The CDR3 loop spans 11 amino acids. The V gene's germline CDR1 is LGHDT and CDR2 YNNKEL (reference sequence). CDR3 protein: CASSQEGPQYF. CDR3 DNA: TGTGCCAGCAGCCAAGAGGGGCCGCAGTACTTC.

V usage is TRBV5-1 and J usage is TRBJ2-3, with 10 bases matching TRBD2. Germline CDR1 and CDR2: SGHRS and YFSETQ. The CDR3 spans 14 residues. With V trimmed by 4 bases and J by 5 bases, 4 bases remained unmatched. CDR3 nucleotide sequence: TGCGCCAGCAGCCCTAGCGGGAGTAGAGATACGCAGTATTTT. Encoded protein: CASSPSGSRDTQYF.

In its sample, this clonotype was seen many times. The rearrangement joins TRBV5-1 to TRBJ2-2, with 11 bases identical to TRBD2. The CDR3 contains 16 residues. Per germline, CDR1 SGHRS and CDR2 YFSETQ. V shed 0 bases and J 4 bases; nucleotides not matched to a gene: 2. CDR3 DNA: TGCGCCAGCAGCTTGGAACTAGCGGGAGTCACCGGGGAGCTGTTTTTT. Residues: CASSLELAGVTGELFF.

Ten or more counts support this clonotype. The chain joins TRBV5-6 to TRBJ2-7, with D uncertain. Germline V gene data show CDR1 as SGHDT and CDR2 as YYEEEE. The CDR3 covers 13 residues. V lost 4 bases to trimming and J lost 6 bases, with 14 bases between them. Here the CDR3 DNA reads TGTGCCAGCAGCCCCCATCCTGGCAGCGAGCAGTACTTC. Protein: CASSPHPGSEQYF.

This clonotype showed up many times. This chain connects TRBV4-1 to TRBJ1-2; no reliable D call. The V end was cut by 1 base, the J end by 4 bases, with 10 bases between. The CDR3 has 14 amino acids. Germline-derived CDR1 and CDR2 are MGHRA and YSYEKL. CDR3 in amino acids: CASSQGAVSYGYTF. Written as DNA, the CDR3 is TGCGCCAGCAGCCAAGGGGCAGTGAGCTATGGCTACACCTTC.

V is TRBV7-9 and J is TRBJ2-7, with no clear D. The CDR3 is 12 residues long. Germline assignment: CDR1 SEHNR and CDR2 FQNEAQ (reference sequence). The V and J ends lost 5 bases and 0 bases respectively, with 5 bases between them. Here the CDR3 DNA reads TGTGCCAGCAGCCCCATCTCCTACGAGCAGTACTTC. Translation gives CASSPISYEQYF. Looking up the rest from reference TRBV7-9 and TRBJ2-7 gives the full variable domain: DTGVSQNPRHKITKRGQNVTFRCDPISEHNRLYWYRQTLGQGPEFLTYFQNEAQLEKSRLLSDRFSAERPKGSFSTLEIQRTEQGDSAMYLCASSPISYEQYFGPGTRLTVT.